These T cell receptor beta chains were read from a single sample in a study of graft-versus-host responses after intestinal transplantation. Method: immunoSEQ multiplex PCR; TCRdb's copy keeps in-frame clones and lacks some. Of about 59,000 clones listed, around 92% are singletons. These receptors have no identified antigens. Material: unstimulated CD4+ T cells sorted from spleen or lymph node cells, obtained before transplant. Receptors originate from a human donor who was the organ donor for an intestinal transplant. Both conserved end residues are part of each CDR3. The order of the fields is J gene, clone size, CDR3 length, V gene, CDR3 protein. Expanded clones are given a class, and other clones once, few, many or no size at all.

J gene: TRBJ2-5
clone size: NA
CDR3 length: 14
V gene: TRBV4-1
CDR3 protein: CASSLGTGRETQYF

J gene: NA
clone size: NA
CDR3 length: 12
V gene: TRBV4-2
CDR3 protein: CASSSSSDEQYF

J gene: TRBJ2-7
clone size: NA
CDR3 length: 13
V gene: TRBV15
CDR3 protein: CATSRDSWYEQYF

J gene: TRBJ1-5
clone size: NA
CDR3 length: 16
V gene: TRBV7-2
CDR3 protein: CASSLGVGQGHWAQHF

J gene: TRBJ2-6
clone size: NA
CDR3 length: 15
V gene: TRBV5-4
CDR3 protein: CASSLGGAGANVLTF

J gene: TRBJ2-7
clone size: NA
CDR3 length: 14
V gene: TRBV7-3
CDR3 protein: CASSLGLPGDEQYF

J gene: TRBJ2-5
clone size: NA
CDR3 length: 20
V gene: TRBV10-1
CDR3 protein: CASRTPGLAGAGCSQETQYF

J gene: TRBJ2-3
clone size: NA
CDR3 length: 16
V gene: TRBV11-2
CDR3 protein: CASTYSMTGPFHTQYF

J gene: TRBJ2-3
clone size: NA
CDR3 length: 16
V gene: TRBV6-5
CDR3 protein: CASSYSGGGAADTQYF

J gene: TRBJ1-1
clone size: NA
CDR3 length: 18
V gene: TRBV5-1
CDR3 protein: CASSLMFGTATPTTEAFF

J gene: TRBJ2-5
clone size: NA
CDR3 length: 16
V gene: TRBV11-1
CDR3 protein: CASSLARPRNQETQYF

J gene: TRBJ2-7
clone size: NA
CDR3 length: 15
V gene: TRBV7-2
CDR3 protein: CASSLTSGVQLEQYF

J gene: TRBJ2-3
clone size: NA
CDR3 length: 14
V gene: TRBV5-1
CDR3 protein: CASSLVGSTDTQYF

J gene: TRBJ1-4
clone size: few
CDR3 length: 14
V gene: TRBV5-1
CDR3 protein: CASSAGQQNEKLFF

J gene: TRBJ2-1
clone size: NA
CDR3 length: 14
V gene: TRBV5-1
CDR3 protein: CASRRGGSYNEQFF

J gene: TRBJ1-2
clone size: NA
CDR3 length: 13
V gene: TRBV6-5
CDR3 protein: CASRPTKNYGYTF

J gene: TRBJ1-1
clone size: once
CDR3 length: 14
V gene: TRBV18
CDR3 protein: CASSQSGGNTEAFF

J gene: TRBJ2-3
clone size: once
CDR3 length: 13
V gene: TRBV7-3
CDR3 protein: CASSFSGTDTQYF

J gene: TRBJ1-4
clone size: NA
CDR3 length: 14
V gene: TRBV9
CDR3 protein: CASSVGRRDEKLFF

J gene: TRBJ2-5
clone size: NA
CDR3 length: 14
V gene: TRBV5-8
CDR3 protein: CASSLGQGKETQYF

J gene: TRBJ2-7
clone size: NA
CDR3 length: 15
V gene: TRBV27
CDR3 protein: CASSSRGGELWEQYF

J gene: TRBJ2-7
clone size: NA
CDR3 length: 15
V gene: TRBV7-2
CDR3 protein: CASRFSGTSSYEQYF

J gene: TRBJ2-5
clone size: NA
CDR3 length: 14
V gene: TRBV5-1
CDR3 protein: CASSRRGAKETQYF

J gene: TRBJ2-1
clone size: NA
CDR3 length: 12
V gene: TRBV7-2
CDR3 protein: CASSLGYNEQFF

J gene: TRBJ2-7
clone size: NA
CDR3 length: 15
V gene: TRBV7-2
CDR3 protein: CASAILLAGGGEQYF

J gene: TRBJ2-1
clone size: once
CDR3 length: 15
V gene: TRBV19
CDR3 protein: CASGPRERAYNEQFF

J gene: TRBJ2-1
clone size: NA
CDR3 length: 17
V gene: TRBV7-3
CDR3 protein: CASSPSSGTSSYNEQFF

J gene: TRBJ2-7
clone size: NA
CDR3 length: 13
V gene: TRBV19
CDR3 protein: CASSMMEGYEQYF

J gene: TRBJ2-7
clone size: NA
CDR3 length: 12
V gene: TRBV7-9
CDR3 protein: CASSLQDYEQYF

J gene: TRBJ1-6
clone size: few
CDR3 length: 15
V gene: TRBV11-2
CDR3 protein: CASSLVRQQNSPLHF

J gene: TRBJ2-3
clone size: NA
CDR3 length: 15
V gene: TRBV7-2
CDR3 protein: CASSLVLAWADTQYF

J gene: TRBJ2-7
clone size: NA
CDR3 length: 18
V gene: TRBV10-3
CDR3 protein: CAISESAASGDRKYEQYF

J gene: TRBJ2-7
clone size: NA
CDR3 length: 12
V gene: TRBV29-1
CDR3 protein: CSGTGWGDEQYF

J gene: TRBJ1-2
clone size: NA
CDR3 length: 14
V gene: TRBV4-2
CDR3 protein: CASREDDTDYGYTF

J gene: TRBJ2-7
clone size: few
CDR3 length: 13
V gene: TRBV27
CDR3 protein: CASRRLANYEQYF

J gene: TRBJ1-2
clone size: NA
CDR3 length: 16
V gene: TRBV19
CDR3 protein: CASSIGGGQGVYGYTF

J gene: TRBJ2-5
clone size: NA
CDR3 length: 11
V gene: TRBV6-6
CDR3 protein: CASSWLETQYF

J gene: TRBJ2-7
clone size: NA
CDR3 length: 14
V gene: TRBV7-6
CDR3 protein: CASSLGPRSYEQYF

J gene: TRBJ2-7
clone size: NA
CDR3 length: 14
V gene: TRBV5-1
CDR3 protein: CASSFQRGSYEQYF

J gene: TRBJ2-7
clone size: NA
CDR3 length: 13
V gene: TRBV5-4
CDR3 protein: CASSGDRGREQYF

J gene: TRBJ1-6
clone size: NA
CDR3 length: 17
V gene: TRBV11-2
CDR3 protein: CASSLVIRGLGNSPLHF

J gene: TRBJ1-6
clone size: NA
CDR3 length: 14
V gene: TRBV6-5
CDR3 protein: CASRLDPYNSPLHF

J gene: TRBJ2-3
clone size: NA
CDR3 length: 12
V gene: TRBV5-1
CDR3 protein: CASSLTSDTQYF

J gene: TRBJ1-1
clone size: NA
CDR3 length: 15
V gene: TRBV5-1
CDR3 protein: CASSRSYRGRTEAFF

J gene: TRBJ1-5
clone size: NA
CDR3 length: 15
V gene: TRBV19
CDR3 protein: CASSIWAGGDQPQHF

J gene: TRBJ2-7
clone size: NA
CDR3 length: 17
V gene: TRBV11-2
CDR3 protein: CASSTQASQLSSYEQYF